The sample holds many counts of the clone carrying this T cell receptor beta chain. Its specificity is not known. This sample stems from a study of blood T cells in healthy people across ages. Samples each had at least 6 micrograms of total RNA extracted. Trimming cost V 6 bases and J 2 bases, with 14 bases left between them. CDR1 and CDR2 from the germline V gene are MNHNS and SASEGT. The CDR3 extends over 14 amino acids. Sample-barcoded 5' priming and a J-beta primer mix drove a second PCR of 7 to 11 cycles. Tagging of each cDNA molecule was performed by a template-switch adaptor with 12 random nucleotides. In TCRdb, the 5' RACE reads were re-called with MiXCR into one record per CDR3 protein. The sample yields 1.5 million to 2 million distinct CDR3 sequences, approximately 30% seen once. Findings of the study overall: There was a strong correlation between TCR beta diversity and naive T cell percentage. Versus aged donors, long-lived donors had higher diversity and more naive CD4+ cells.

Sequencing was performed on blood. This clonotype was sampled from a woman aged 25 to 39 in good health. The V call is TRBV6-1, the J call TRBJ2-7; perhaps TRBD1 as D (5 bases). The CDR3 DNA reads TGTGCCAGCAGGAACCAGGGAACCACCTACGAGCAGTACTTC. Residues: CASRNQGTTYEQYF.